This entry lists 23 T cell receptor beta chains sequenced from one sample in a study of cytomegalovirus exposure and HLA in healthy donors. 60 Vbeta and 13 Jbeta primers were used in PCR. Here immunoSEQ multiplex PCR was the method, and the copy in TCRdb shows in-frame clones only, minus some. The repertoire holds tens of thousands of clones, with around 77% as singletons. The sample consisted of PBMCs. These receptors were taken from a man aged 30 to 45 in good health and CMV-seronegative.

This rearrangement joins TRBV19 to TRBJ1-2, with D possibly TRBD1 on 6 matching bases. Trimming took off 3 bases at V and 0 bases at J, with 20 bases between the two ends. The CDR3 contains 18 residues. Germline assignment: CDR1 LNHDA and CDR2 SQIVND (reference sequence). The DNA of the CDR3 is TGTGCCAGTAGTATGTTAGTGGGACAAGTACCCGCTAACTATGGCTACACCTTC. Translation gives CASSMLVGQVPANYGYTF.

A single count supports this clone. The chain is built from TRBV4-1 and TRBJ2-7, with 8 bases aligning to TRBD1. The CDR3 sequence is 17 residues long. V shed 0 bases and J 3 bases; nucleotides not matched to a gene: 10. From germline, CDR1 is MGHRA and CDR2 YSYEKL. The CDR3 nucleotides read TGCGCCAGCAGCCAAGATCCGCAGGGGGCGTCCGGCTACGAGCAGTACTTC. Its translation is CASSQDPQGASGYEQYF.

CDR3 bases: TGTGCCAGCAGTGAATATCGGGCAGGGAACAATGAGCAGTTCTTC. Encoded protein: CASSEYRAGNNEQFF. The chain carries TRBV25-1 and TRBJ2-1, with TRBD1 as a possible D gene (5 bases). Trimming removed 0 bases from V and 5 bases from J, with 11 bases in between. The CDR3 length is 15 residues. From germline, CDR1 is MGHDK and CDR2 SYGVNS.

The chain employs TRBV5-1 and TRBJ2-5, with D perhaps TRBD2 (6 bases). The CDR3 has 16 amino acids. Germline-derived CDR1 and CDR2 are SGHRS and YFSETQ. The V gene lost 0 bases and the J gene lost 9 bases, with 21 bases spanning the gap. This CDR3 is CASSLDVTGSPVAQYF. The DNA of the CDR3 is TGCGCCAGCAGCTTGGACGTCACCGGGAGCCCGGTGGCCCAGTACTTC.

The CDR3 region has the DNA TGTGCCAGTTCAATCAGGGTAGACTATGGCTACACCTTC. This sequence encodes CASSIRVDYGYTF. This chain uses TRBV5-4 with TRBJ1-2; a possible D gene is TRBD1 (5 bases). Trimming removed 8 bases from V and 3 bases from J, with 14 bases in between. Per germline, CDR1 SGHNT and CDR2 YYREEE (reference sequence). This CDR3 region has 13 residues.

This clone was observed a handful of times. The V gene is TRBV5-4, the J gene TRBJ1-1; 7 bases are shared with TRBD1. The trim removed 3 bases at V and 5 bases at J, leaving 1 base unmatched. CDR3 length equals 12 residues. CDR1 is SGHNT and CDR2 is YYREEE in the germline V gene (reference sequence). CDR3 protein: CASSSRGTEAFF. The CDR3, as DNA: TGTGCCAGCAGCTCCAGGGGGACTGAAGCTTTCTTT.

This clone has more than one count but fewer than ten. The V call is TRBV2, the J call TRBJ2-7; weak D call: TRBD2 (5 bases). The CDR3 consists of 11 residues. The V end lost 7 bases, the J end lost 9 bases, and 13 bases lay between the germline ends. The germline V gene has CDR1 SNHLY and CDR2 FYNNEI. The CDR3 sequence is CASTGPSGQYF. Written as DNA, the CDR3 is TGTGCCAGCACCGGTCCCAGCGGGCAGTACTTC.

This clone has only one observation. The chain couples TRBV28 to TRBJ1-2; no clear D. The V end was cut by 4 bases, the J end by 5 bases, with 14 bases between. The CDR3 is 14 amino acids. Germline V gene sequence: CDR1 MDHEN, CDR2 SYDVKM. The CDR3 loop reads CASSWAHAGYGYTF. CDR3 nucleotide sequence: TGTGCCAGCAGTTGGGCACACGCGGGATATGGCTACACCTTC.

The chain couples TRBV14 to TRBJ1-2; D possibly corresponds to TRBD1 (6 bases). The V gene's germline CDR1 is SGHDN and CDR2 FVKESK. The CDR3 loop spans 15 amino acids. V dropped 4 bases and J dropped 4 bases, with 16 bases sitting between them. CDR3 DNA sequence: TGTGCCAGCAGCCCAGCAGGGGCCCCGGGCTATGGCTACACCTTC. As protein: CASSPAGAPGYGYTF.

In its sample, this clone was seen a few times. V is TRBV7-6 and J is TRBJ2-7; no definite D call. The CDR3 loop spans 15 amino acids. The germline V and J ends were trimmed by 1 base and 1 base, with 11 bases remaining between them. The V gene's germline CDR1 is SGHVS and CDR2 FNYEAQ. The chain's CDR3 is CASSLVSSRSYEQYV. The CDR3 nucleotides read TGTGCCAGCAGCTTAGTGAGCTCCAGGTCCTACGAGCAGTACGTC.

The V call is TRBV4-1, the J call TRBJ1-2; weak D call: TRBD1 (6 bases). This CDR3 has 16 amino acids. Between the trimmed V and J ends, which lost 1 base and 4 bases, there was a span of 16 bases. Germline lookup yields CDR1 MGHRA and CDR2 YSYEKL. DNA of the CDR3: TGCGCCAGCAGCCAAGGGTCTGGGGGCGATACCTATGGCTACACCTTC. This encodes CASSQGSGGDTYGYTF.

As for this clone: Compared with germline, one end of the junction differs, possibly owing to a read error. The rearrangement uses TRBV7-9 and TRBJ1-3, with 11 bases fitting TRBD1. This CDR3 spans 16 amino acids. The germline gives CDR1 SEHNR, CDR2 FQNEAQ (reference sequence). In DNA, the CDR3 is TGTTCCAGCAGCCCGGGACAGGGGGTAAATCGAAACACCATATATTTT. It specifies CSSSPGQGVNRNTIYF. Full variable domain (rest looked up from reference TRBV7-9 and TRBJ1-3): DTGVSQNPRHKITKRGQNVTFRCDPISEHNRLYWYRQTLGQGPEFLTYFQNEAQLEKSRLLSDRFSAERPKGSFSTLEIQRTEQGDSAMYLCSSSPGQGVNRNTIYFGEGSWLTVV.

This clone was seen only once. The V call is TRBV5-6, the J call TRBJ1-2, with unresolved D. The germline CDR1 and CDR2 sequences are SGHDT and YYEEEE. The CDR3 is 14 amino acids. Trimming removed 3 bases at V and 8 bases at J, with 17 bases between. The CDR3 sequence is CASSSRLRSGGYTF. DNA for the CDR3: TGTGCCAGCAGCTCGAGGCTTAGGTCTGGGGGCTACACCTTC.

The chain joins TRBV5-1 to TRBJ1-2; 8 bases match TRBD1. V shed 4 bases, J shed 3 bases, and the junction held 8 bases outside the gene matches. CDR1 is SGHRS, CDR2 YFSETQ, per germline. The CDR3 has 15 residues. The CDR3 spells CASSPPSTGDYGYTF. In DNA form, the CDR3 reads TGCGCCAGCAGCCCCCCTTCGACAGGGGACTATGGCTACACCTTC.

The sample holds one count of this clone. The genes are TRBV5-6 and TRBJ2-3; TRBD1 might be the D (6 bases). The CDR3 runs 18 residues. V was pared by 1 base and J by 1 base, with 19 bases between. Germline V gene data show CDR1 as SGHDT and CDR2 as YYEEEE. The CDR3 sequence: CASSLIDGPTGGTDTQYF. CDR3 bases: TGTGCCAGCAGCTTGATCGATGGGCCGACAGGAGGCACAGATACGCAGTATTTT.

The CDR3 loop reads CSASYGSEAFF. DNA of the CDR3: TGCAGTGCTAGTTACGGGTCGGAAGCTTTCTTT. V gene TRBV20-1 combines with J gene TRBJ1-1, with D uncertain. The CDR3 contains 11 residues. V gave up 3 bases and J gave up 8 bases, with 10 bases separating them. Per the germline V gene, CDR1 is DFQATT and CDR2 is SNEGSKA (reference sequence).

The chain couples TRBV6-1 to TRBJ2-1; D unresolved. V shed 4 bases and J shed 5 bases, with 9 bases lying between them. The CDR3 is made up of 13 amino acids. CDR1 and CDR2 (germline): MNHNS, SASEGT. The CDR3 DNA reads as TGTGCCAGCAGTGTTTCTTACAACAATGAGCAGTTCTTC. It translates to CASSVSYNNEQFF.

V gene TRBV7-3 combines with J gene TRBJ2-5; 10 bases are shared with TRBD2. Germline V gene sequence: CDR1 SGHTA, CDR2 FQGTGA. The CDR3 totals 15 residues. V shed 4 bases, J shed 1 base, and the junction held 3 bases outside the gene matches. The CDR3 coding sequence is TGTGCCAGCAGCTATAGCGGGGGGCTCCAAGAGACCCAGTACTTC. Its translation is CASSYSGGLQETQYF.

This clone has more than one count but fewer than ten. CDR3 region: CASSVPGGTQYF. The CDR3, as DNA: TGTGCCAGCAGCGTACCCGGAGGTACGCAGTATTTT. The chain has TRBV9 and TRBJ2-3; a possible D gene is TRBD2 (5 bases). The CDR3 is 12 amino acids. The V gene lost 1 base and the J gene lost 8 bases, with 8 bases spanning the gap. Germline CDR1 reads SGDLS; CDR2 reads YYNGEE.

V is TRBV5-1 and J is TRBJ1-1, with no clear D. The germline V gene has CDR1 SGHRS and CDR2 YFSETQ. This CDR3 spans 16 amino acids. Trimming shortened V by 0 bases and J by 1 base, and 13 bases separated the two germline ends. CDR3 coding DNA: TGCGCCAGCAGCTTGGAGAGCGGACCGAGGAACACTGAAGCTTTCTTT. It translates to CASSLESGPRNTEAFF.

The V gene is TRBV25-1, the J gene TRBJ2-5; 7 nucleotides align to TRBD2. Germline V gene lookup returns CDR1 MGHDK and CDR2 SYGVNS. The length of the CDR3 is 14 residues. J lost 5 bases, V lost 1 base, and 4 bases had no gene match. CDR3 sequence reads: CASSESRTRETQYF. Here the CDR3 DNA reads TGTGCCAGCAGTGAATCCCGGACTAGGGAGACCCAGTACTTC.

The chain links TRBV9 to TRBJ2-3; 8 bases line up with TRBD1. Germline CDR1 SGDLS, CDR2 YYNGEE. J lost 2 bases, V lost 1 base, and 3 bases had no gene match. The CDR3 is made up of 15 amino acids. The chain's CDR3 is CASSVRQGFTDTQYF. DNA for the CDR3: TGTGCCAGCAGCGTAAGACAGGGGTTCACAGATACGCAGTATTTT.

On this clone: The identical CDR3 is also encoded by other nucleotide sequences in the sample. The CDR3 DNA sequence: TGTGCCAGCAGTGAACTAGAGAACACTGAAGCTTTCTTT. Its translation: CASSELENTEAFF. This chain uses TRBV2 with TRBJ1-1, with no clear D. There are 13 residues in the CDR3. Germline loops: CDR1 SNHLY, CDR2 FYNNEI. Trimming removed 2 bases from V and 1 base from J, with 5 bases in between.